This T cell receptor beta chain originates from a study of blood T cell repertoires in COVID-19. Authors' methods: Quantification of nucleated cells was approximated via reference gene primer amplification. Sequencing used immunoSEQ multiplex PCR; TCRdb keeps in-frame clones, though not all of them. For V, J and clone size, that table is used; D and trimming come from the DNA. The sample yields roughly 81,000 clones, around 83% seen once. The receptor was isolated from a woman aged 70-85 years with acute or convalescent COVID-19. The sample was peripheral blood.

The CDR3, as DNA: TGTGCCACCACAGGGCTCTACAATGAGCAGTTCTTC. It specifies CATTGLYNEQFF. The chain recombines TRBV2 with TRBJ2-1; D perhaps matches TRBD1 (6 bases). Germline V CDR1 and CDR2: SNHLY, FYNNEI. The CDR3 loop spans 12 amino acids. Trimming cost V 10 bases and J 3 bases, with 10 bases left between them.